These T cell receptor beta chains were read from a single sample in a study of blood T cells in healthy people across ages. TCRdb reanalysed the 5' RACE reads using MiXCR and keeps one entry per CDR3 protein. This sample yields 1.5 million to 2 million distinct CDR3 sequences, of which about two fifths are seen a single time; under 30% belongs to the top ten. The sample was blood. The receptors were gathered from a human donor in good health. Each CDR3 is given with its conserved first and last residue. Each record gives: clone size, J gene, D gene, V gene, CDR3 protein, CDR3 DNA. D genes are given only for firm matches. A row's size may be missing; if present it is once, few, many or a size class.

- TRBJ1-6 - TRBV21-1 CASSKALSHRAGGLRGSPLHF TGTGCCAGCAGCAAAGCGCTCTCCCATAGGGCAGGGGGCTTGAGGGGTTCACCCCTCCACTTT
few TRBJ2-7 - TRBV6-2/TRBV6-3 CASSYGGDVEQYF TGTGCCAGCAGCTACGGAGGGGATGTCGAGCAGTACTTC
few TRBJ2-5 - TRBV20-1 CSARDPGSFETQYF TGCAGTGCTAGAGATCCGGGATCTTTTGAGACCCAGTACTTC
- TRBJ2-3 - TRBV4-3 CASSQDRADAQYF TGCGCCAGCAGCCAAGACAGGGCAGATGCGCAGTATTTT
few TRBJ2-1 - TRBV20-1 CSARDGLAPYNEQFF TGCAGTGCTAGAGATGGGCTAGCCCCCTACAATGAGCAGTTCTTC
- TRBJ2-1 TRBD2 TRBV3-1 CASSRRGGLVNEQFF TGTGCCAGCAGCCGGCGGGGGGGCTTAGTCAATGAGCAGTTCTTC
few TRBJ2-5 - TRBV18 CASSPVDRGETQYF TGTGCCAGCTCACCTGTAGACCGTGGGGAGACCCAGTACTTC
- TRBJ2-1 TRBD1 TRBV24-1 CATIGTDYNEQFF TGTGCCACCATCGGGACAGATTACAATGAGCAGTTCTTC
- TRBJ2-3 - TRBV20-1 CSAGKTASTDTQYF TGCAGTGCAGGAAAGACGGCTAGCACAGATACGCAGTATTTT
- TRBJ1-5 - TRBV12-3/TRBV12-4 CASRGRDGFQPQHF TGTGCCAGCAGGGGGAGAGACGGTTTTCAGCCCCAGCATTTT
few TRBJ1-2 - TRBV29-1 CSVTKRLGGRGYTF TGCAGCGTTACCAAACGGCTCGGGGGTCGTGGCTACACCTTC
- TRBJ2-3 TRBD2 TRBV25-1 CASSGVVAGGPPGTDTQYF TGTGCCAGCAGTGGAGTGGTAGCGGGGGGGCCCCCCGGCACAGATACGCAGTATTTT
few TRBJ1-5 - TRBV5-1 CASSLDGSDQPQHF TGCGCCAGCAGCTTGGATGGGTCAGATCAGCCCCAGCATTTT
- TRBJ1-1 - TRBV20-1 CSARDGENPFEAFF TGCAGTGCTAGAGATGGGGAAAACCCTTTTGAAGCTTTCTTT
- TRBJ1-5 TRBD1 TRBV24-1 CATSDAGGLQPQHF TGTGCCACCAGTGATGCAGGGGGCCTACAGCCCCAGCATTTT
- TRBJ1-1 - TRBV6-6 CASSRGGGRGNTEAFF TGTGCCAGCAGCCGCGGCGGGGGGCGCGGGAACACTGAAGCTTTCTTT
- TRBJ1-2 - TRBV5-6 CASSSTVLYGYTF TGTGCCAGCAGCTCGACAGTACTCTATGGCTACACCTTC
few TRBJ1-1 - TRBV5-5 CACSLQTVNTEAFF TGTGCCTGCAGCTTACAGACAGTCAACACTGAAGCTTTCTTT
many TRBJ2-7 TRBD1 TRBV5-1 CASSLGTAPYEQYF TGCGCCAGCAGCCTTGGGACAGCTCCATACGAGCAGTACTTC
- TRBJ2-7 - TRBV4-3 CASSQSSYSYEQYF TGCGCCAGCAGCCAATCATCCTACTCCTACGAGCAGTACTTC
- TRBJ2-5 TRBD1 TRBV29-1 CSGDTLGQGMETQYF TGCAGCGGCGATACTCTGGGACAGGGGATGGAGACCCAGTACTTC
few TRBJ2-3 TRBD2 TRBV2 CASSEVLSGASYF TGTGCCAGCAGTGAAGTTTTAAGCGGGGCCTCGTATTTT
- TRBJ2-5 TRBD1 TRBV20-1 CSALGQGAETQYF TGCAGTGCCCTCGGACAGGGCGCGGAGACCCAGTACTTC
few TRBJ1-5 TRBD1 TRBV7-4 CASSLEGARPQHF TGTGCCAGCAGCTTGGAGGGGGCGCGGCCCCAGCATTTT
- TRBJ2-3 - TRBV7-2 CASSLVRGVSTDTQYF TGTGCCAGCAGCTTAGTTAGGGGGGTTTCCACAGATACGCAGTATTTT
- TRBJ1-6 TRBD1 TRBV11-2 CASSLGPPRGPRAPLHF TGTGCCAGCAGCTTAGGCCCCCCCAGGGGGCCTAGGGCACCCCTCCACTTT
few TRBJ2-6 - TRBV28 CAGSLQGSGANVLTF TGTGCCGGCAGTTTGCAAGGGTCTGGGGCCAACGTCCTGACTTTC
once TRBJ2-3 - TRBV12-3/TRBV12-4 CASTGGIGTDTQYF TGTGCCAGCACCGGGGGTATCGGCACAGATACGCAGTATTTT
- TRBJ1-4 - TRBV4-1 CASSQVWTSNEKLFF TGCGCCAGCAGCCAAGTTTGGACCTCTAATGAAAAACTGTTTTTT
- TRBJ2-1 - TRBV28 CASSYTHLETQFF TGTGCCAGCAGCTACACCCATCTAGAGACCCAGTTCTTC
few TRBJ2-1 - TRBV14 CASSRTGVFTGNEQFF TGTGCCAGCAGCCGGACCGGTGTGTTTACAGGTAATGAGCAGTTCTTC
many TRBJ2-5 - TRBV29-1 CSVHMRETQYF TGCAGCGTGCATATGCGAGAGACCCAGTACTTC
many TRBJ1-2 TRBD1 TRBV7-2 CASSLVGQGVPSQFPEGYTF TGTGCCAGCAGCTTAGTGGGGCAGGGGGTACCATCCCAATTTCCGGAGGGCTACACCTTC
- TRBJ1-1 - TRBV28 CASGPQGSTEAFF TGTGCCAGCGGTCCACAGGGTTCTACTGAAGCTTTCTTT
- TRBJ2-1 - TRBV7-2 CASSPQQGYGEQFF TGTGCCAGCAGCCCTCAACAGGGATATGGTGAGCAGTTCTTC
- TRBJ1-6 - TRBV7-2 CASSLTRGNNSPLHF TGTGCCAGCAGCTTAACTAGGGGGAACAATTCACCCCTCCACTTT
- TRBJ2-1 - TRBV6-2/TRBV6-3 CASSPAGQPPINEQFF TGTGCCAGCAGTCCCGCCGGGCAGCCTCCTATTAATGAGCAGTTCTTC
- TRBJ1-5 - TRBV4-3 CASSQGVWNQPQHF TGCGCCAGCAGCCAAGGTGTGTGGAATCAGCCCCAGCATTTT
few TRBJ2-3 TRBD2 TRBV11-2 CASSPQRGTDTDTQYF TGTGCCAGCAGCCCCCAGCGGGGGACCGACACAGATACGCAGTATTTT
few TRBJ2-7 - TRBV28 CASRTPQGRMEAQYF TGTGCCAGCAGAACCCCCCAGGGCAGGATGGAGGCGCAGTACTTC
- TRBJ2-5 - TRBV3-1 CASSLVPEFPQETQYF TGTGCCAGCAGCTTAGTCCCCGAATTCCCACAAGAGACCCAGTACTTC
- TRBJ2-1 - TRBV27 CASSLLDRSGTQFF TGTGCCAGCAGTCTCCTGGACCGTTCGGGGACCCAGTTCTTC
many TRBJ2-7 - TRBV29-1 CSVELRDEQYF TGCAGCGTTGAACTCCGAGACGAGCAGTACTTC
- TRBJ2-1 - TRBV29-1 CSHERDGVNEQFF TGCAGCCACGAAAGGGACGGGGTCAATGAGCAGTTCTTC
few TRBJ1-1 TRBD1 TRBV4-1 CASSPTRGRMNTEAFF TGCGCCAGCAGCCCAACAAGGGGGCGCATGAACACTGAAGCTTTCTTT
- TRBJ2-1 TRBD1 TRBV7-2 CASSSRGQGNEQFF TGTGCCAGCAGCTCGCGGGGACAGGGGAATGAGCAGTTCTTC
- TRBJ1-2 - TRBV12-3/TRBV12-4 CASRAPGGGENYGYTF TGTGCCAGCAGAGCACCGGGGGGGGGTGAAAACTATGGCTACACCTTC